This passage covers 16 T cell receptor beta chains from one sample sequenced in a study of blood T cells in healthy people across ages. Through a sample-barcoded 5' primer and a J-beta primer mix, a second PCR was run for roughly 6 to 12 cycles. A single record per CDR3 protein comes from TCRdb applying MiXCR to the 5' RACE reads. The sample contains over 1.5 million distinct CDR3 sequences, just under 50% of which appear only once. The sequencing input was blood. All receptors come from a woman in her thirties or forties in good health.

The chain recombines TRBV18 with TRBJ1-1, with a possible D match to TRBD1 (6 bases). Trimming stripped 3 bases from V and 2 bases from J, with 16 bases between. The CDR3 contains 16 residues. Germline loops: CDR1 KGHSH, CDR2 LQKENI. CDR3 region: CASSPPSGGPNTEAFF. CDR3 DNA: TGTGCCAGCTCACCCCCGAGCGGGGGCCCCAACACTGAAGCTTTCTTT.

The count of this clonotype is one. V and J are TRBV6-2 or TRBV6-3 and TRBJ2-1; unclear D gene. Germline CDR1 reads MNHEY; CDR2 reads SVGEGT. V was shortened by 5 bases and J by 9 bases, with 11 bases between the two germline ends. This CDR3 has 12 residues. In nucleotides, the CDR3 is TGTGCCAGCAGTCTTCCCCATGGTGAGCAGTTCTTC. It is translated as CASSLPHGEQFF.

This rearrangement joins TRBV25-1 to TRBJ2-5; possible D gene TRBD1, 5 bases. Matching the DNA end better, TRBJ2-1 makes the J call doubtful. Germline assignment: CDR1 MGHDK and CDR2 SYGVNS. This CDR3 has 15 amino acids. In DNA form, the CDR3 reads TGTGCCAGCAGTGACACAGGCAGACTCCAAGAGACCCAGTTCTTC. This translates into CASSDTGRLQETQFF.

This clonotype was picked up many times. The junction does not match germline at one end; this may be a read error. This rearrangement joins TRBV20-1 to TRBJ2-5; D is perhaps TRBD2 (6 bases). In germline, CDR1 is DFQATT, CDR2 SNEGSKA (reference sequence). This CDR3 is 11 amino acids long. CDR3 nucleotides: TGCAGCGCTACTGGGGGGGAGACCCAGTACTTC. Residues: CSATGGETQYF.

The gene calls are TRBV27 and TRBJ1-5; no definite D call. This CDR3 spans 15 amino acids. V was cut by 5 bases and J by 8 bases, with 19 bases left in between. The germline V gene has CDR1 MNHEY and CDR2 SMNVEV (reference sequence). CDR3 sequence (DNA): TGTGCCAGCAGTAGGGCGGGAATACTGTCAGAGCCCCAGCATTTT. It yields the protein CASSRAGILSEPQHF.

The chain carries TRBV24-1 and TRBJ2-5; D unresolved. Between the trimmed V and J ends, which lost 5 bases and 3 bases, there was a span of 9 bases. CDR1 KGHDR and CDR2 SFDVKD come from the germline V gene. This CDR3 is 13 amino acids long. The DNA for the CDR3 is TGTGCCACCAGTGCGGCGGATGAAGAGACCCAGTACTTC. Protein sequence: CATSAADEETQYF.

This clonotype was observed once. V gene TRBV2 combines with J gene TRBJ2-7; 8 bases are shared with TRBD1. With V trimmed by 1 base and J by 2 bases, 4 bases remained unmatched. The CDR3 runs 15 residues. From germline, CDR1 is SNHLY and CDR2 FYNNEI. CDR3 sequence reads: CASSEETGDPYEQYF. For the CDR3, the DNA is TGTGCCAGCAGTGAAGAGACAGGGGACCCCTACGAGCAGTACTTC.

This sequence joins TRBV27 and TRBJ1-4; the D is unclear. Looked up from germline, CDR1 is MNHEY and CDR2 is SMNVEV (reference sequence). V lost 6 bases to trimming and J lost 8 bases, with 16 bases between them. The CDR3 spans 14 residues. CDR3 in DNA: TGTGCCAGCAGGATGGCGGGAGGAGTCGAAAAACTGTTTTTT. It specifies CASRMAGGVEKLFF.

The gene calls are TRBV5-6 and TRBJ1-2; 7 nucleotides align to TRBD1. Trimming took 5 bases from V and 1 from J; bases not matched to a gene: 8. From germline, CDR1 is SGHDT and CDR2 YYEEEE. This CDR3 comprises 15 residues. The CDR3 DNA reads as TGTGCCAGCAGAACCACGGGACAGCATAACTATGGCTACACCTTC. Amino acids: CASRTTGQHNYGYTF.

This sequence joins TRBV5-1 and TRBJ2-7; a possible D gene is TRBD1 (5 bases). This CDR3 is built from 16 residues. CDR1 is SGHRS, CDR2 YFSETQ, per germline. V lost 2 bases, J lost 0 bases, and 15 bases lay in between. This chain's CDR3 is CASSFKASGFSYEQYF. DNA of the CDR3: TGCGCCAGCAGCTTCAAAGCTTCAGGGTTCTCCTACGAGCAGTACTTC.

V is TRBV5-1 and J is TRBJ2-3; weak D call: TRBD1 (6 bases). V was cut by 7 bases and J by 2 bases, with 20 bases left in between. The germline V gene encodes CDR1 SGHRS and CDR2 YFSETQ. CDR3 length: 16 residues. In DNA form, the CDR3 reads TGCGCCAGCTCCAAAGGAGGAGAGGGGGACACAGATACGCAGTATTTT. This codes for CASSKGGEGDTDTQYF.

The chain joins TRBV7-2 to TRBJ1-1; D gene ambiguous. Germline CDR1 and CDR2: SGHTA and FQGNSA. Trimming took off 0 bases at V and 4 bases at J, with 9 bases between the two ends. The CDR3 is 14 residues long. CDR3 loop: CASSLADGVTEAFF. The DNA for the CDR3 is TGTGCCAGCAGCTTAGCCGACGGAGTCACTGAAGCTTTCTTT.

The chain couples TRBV7-2 to TRBJ2-5; 7 bases map to TRBD1. Germline CDR1 is SGHTA and CDR2 is FQGNSA. The V gene end was trimmed by 3 bases and the J gene end by 3 bases; junction bases not matched to a gene: 7. This CDR3 is built from 15 residues. The CDR3 nucleotides read TGTGCCAGCAGCTTGCCGACAGGGCGAAAAGAGACCCAGTACTTC. As protein: CASSLPTGRKETQYF.

The rearrangement joins TRBV6-2 or TRBV6-3 to TRBJ2-4; D call uncertain. Germline V lookup: CDR1 MNHEY, CDR2 SVGEGT. V gave up 4 bases and J gave up 0 bases, with 22 bases separating them. This CDR3 contains 19 residues. The CDR3 DNA sequence: TGTGCCAGCAGTTTTGATAGACTTCGGAGTCGACTAGCCAAAAACATTCAGTACTTC. Translated, it gives CASSFDRLRSRLAKNIQYF.

This clonotype was observed a few times. The chain combines TRBV7-2 with TRBJ1-2; TRBD1 might be the D (5 bases). V was clipped by 5 bases and J by 0 bases, with 10 bases between them. The length of the CDR3 is 14 residues. Per the germline V gene, CDR1 is SGHTA and CDR2 is FQGNSA. The CDR3 coding sequence is TGTGCCAGCAGCCCAGACAGCACTAACTATGGCTACACCTTC. Protein: CASSPDSTNYGYTF.

This chain connects TRBV24-1 to TRBJ1-2; D gene uncertain. The CDR3 is 12 amino acids. Deletions cut 5 bases from V and 7 bases from J, with 10 bases between. CDR1 is KGHDR, CDR2 SFDVKD, per germline. The CDR3 loop is CATSGPVVGYTF. CDR3 bases: TGTGCCACCAGTGGCCCCGTGGTTGGCTACACCTTC.